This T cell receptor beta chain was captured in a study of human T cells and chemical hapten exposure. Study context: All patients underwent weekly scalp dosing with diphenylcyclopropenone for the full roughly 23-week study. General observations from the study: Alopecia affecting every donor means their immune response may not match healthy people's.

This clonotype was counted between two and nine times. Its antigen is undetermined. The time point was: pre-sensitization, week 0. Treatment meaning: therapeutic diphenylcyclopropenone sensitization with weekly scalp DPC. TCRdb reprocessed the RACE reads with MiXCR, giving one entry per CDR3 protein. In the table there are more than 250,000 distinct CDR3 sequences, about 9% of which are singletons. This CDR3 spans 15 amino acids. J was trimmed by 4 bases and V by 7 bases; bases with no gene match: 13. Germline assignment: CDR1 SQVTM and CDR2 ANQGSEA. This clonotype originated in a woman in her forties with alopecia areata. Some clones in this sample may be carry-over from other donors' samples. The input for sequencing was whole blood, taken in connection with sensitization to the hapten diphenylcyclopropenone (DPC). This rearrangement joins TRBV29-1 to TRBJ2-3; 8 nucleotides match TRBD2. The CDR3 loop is CSATHYGRAPDTQYF. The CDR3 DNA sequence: TGCAGCGCTACCCACTACGGGAGGGCCCCAGATACGCAGTATTTT.